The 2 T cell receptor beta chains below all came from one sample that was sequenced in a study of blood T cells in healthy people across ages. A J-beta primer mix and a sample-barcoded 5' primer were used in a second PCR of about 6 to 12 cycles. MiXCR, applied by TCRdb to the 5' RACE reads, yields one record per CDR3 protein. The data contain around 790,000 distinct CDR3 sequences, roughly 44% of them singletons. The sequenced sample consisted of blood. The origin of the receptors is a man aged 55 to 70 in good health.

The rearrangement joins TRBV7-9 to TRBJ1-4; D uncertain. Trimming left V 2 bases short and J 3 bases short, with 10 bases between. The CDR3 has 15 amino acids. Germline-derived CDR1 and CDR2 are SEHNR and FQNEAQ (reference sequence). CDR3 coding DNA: TGTGCCAGCAGCTTATCGGAGGTAGCTAATGAAAAACTGTTTTTT. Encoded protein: CASSLSEVANEKLFF.

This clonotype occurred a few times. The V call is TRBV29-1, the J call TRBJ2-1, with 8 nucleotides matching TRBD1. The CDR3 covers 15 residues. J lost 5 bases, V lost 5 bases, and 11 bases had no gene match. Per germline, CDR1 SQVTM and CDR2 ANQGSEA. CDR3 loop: CSVTGTGRKNNEQFF. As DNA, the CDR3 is TGCAGCGTTACCGGGACAGGAAGAAAAAACAATGAGCAGTTCTTC.